What follows are 27 T cell receptor beta chains derived from one specimen sequenced in a study of T cell repertoires in cytomegalovirus infection. TCRdb re-analysed the reads in MiXCR, keeping a single row per CDR3 protein. The top ten hold 35% to 50% of the sample, which has around 500,000 distinct CDR3 sequences, about 42% seen once. Which antigens these TCRs recognize remains unknown. The sample here was cultured PBMCs, taken from culture after CMV antigen stimulation. The receptors were gathered from a human donor in good health (CMV status not recorded). Some clones in this sample may be carry-over from other donors' samples.

V and J are TRBV6-1 and TRBJ2-2; 7 bases map to TRBD1. The J segment lost 4 bases and the V segment lost 2 bases, leaving 4 bases of the junction unmatched. Germline CDR1 and CDR2: MNHNS and SASEGT. The CDR3 covers 15 residues. The CDR3: CASSERDRSTGELFF. CDR3 bases: TGTGCCAGCAGTGAAAGGGACAGATCCACCGGGGAGCTGTTTTTT.

This sequence joins TRBV15 and TRBJ2-3; 7 nucleotides line up with TRBD2. After removal of 4 bases from V and 6 bases from J, the junction contained 7 bases not matched to a gene. The CDR3 length is 14 residues. Germline CDR1 and CDR2: LNHNV and YYDKDF (reference sequence). The CDR3 loop reads CATSNPGTMDTQYF. The CDR3 region has the DNA TGTGCCACCAGCAACCCCGGGACTATGGATACGCAGTATTTT.

The J gene is TRBJ2-7, the V gene TRBV7-6; TRBD1 matches 7 bases. The J segment lost 3 bases and the V segment lost 1 base, leaving 6 bases of the junction unmatched. The length of the CDR3 is 15 residues. Looked up from germline, CDR1 is SGHVS and CDR2 is FNYEAQ. The CDR3 loop is CASSLEVDRIYEQYF. CDR3 nucleotide sequence: TGTGCCAGCAGCTTAGAGGTGGACAGGATCTACGAGCAGTACTTC.

This chain links TRBV6-6 with TRBJ1-6; 7 bases agree with TRBD1. Losses at the gene ends were 7 bases for V and 7 bases for J; bases not matched to a gene: 13. Germline V lookup: CDR1 MNHNY, CDR2 SVGAGI (reference sequence). The CDR3 is 16 residues long. This chain's CDR3 is CASTLRGGGANSPLHF. CDR3 nucleotides: TGTGCCAGCACCCTACGGGGAGGGGGCGCCAATTCACCCCTCCACTTT.

J is TRBJ2-1 and V is TRBV7-8, with D unresolved. This CDR3 is 16 amino acids long. The V end was cut by 5 bases, the J end by 8 bases, with 22 bases between. CDR1 is SGHVS, CDR2 FQNEAQ, per germline. The CDR3 region has the DNA TGTGCCAGCAGCCCTTACCTTAACCGGCCACGGGATGAGCAGTTCTTC. It specifies CASSPYLNRPRDEQFF.

This clonotype showed up just a few times. This CDR3 reads CASSPGRDRYQPQHF. The CDR3 DNA is TGTGCCAGTAGTCCCGGGAGGGACCGTTACCAGCCCCAGCATTTT. J is TRBJ1-5 and V is TRBV19, with a tentative D call TRBD1 (5 bases). Per germline, CDR1 LNHDA and CDR2 SQIVND (reference sequence). V lost 5 bases to trimming and J lost 7 bases, with 18 bases between them. The CDR3 spans 15 residues.

The chain has TRBV12-3 or TRBV12-4 and TRBJ1-2, with D perhaps matching TRBD1 (6 bases). This CDR3 spans 15 amino acids. Between the trimmed V and J ends, which lost 4 bases and 2 bases, there was a span of 14 bases. The CDR3 region is CASSSSGTKNYGYTF. CDR3 in DNA: TGTGCCAGCAGTTCGTCCGGGACAAAAAACTATGGCTACACCTTC.

This clonotype was seen once. The chain employs TRBV19 and TRBJ2-3; perhaps TRBD1 as D (5 bases). The CDR3 is made up of 15 amino acids. Germline V gives CDR1 LNHDA, CDR2 SQIVND (reference sequence). V gave up 7 bases and J gave up 2 bases, with 16 bases separating them. The CDR3 here is CASKTSKGDTDTQYF. The CDR3 region has the DNA TGTGCCAGTAAAACGTCAAAAGGGGACACAGATACGCAGTATTTT. Based on the CDR3 plus reference TRBV19 and TRBJ2-3, the full variable domain is DGGITQSPKYLFRKEGQNVTLSCEQNLNHDAMYWYRQDPGQGLRLIYYSQIVNDFQKGDIAEGYSVSREKKESFPLTVTSAQKNPTAFYLCASKTSKGDTDTQYFGPGTRLTVL.

This clonotype has only a few counts. V gene TRBV18 combines with J gene TRBJ2-3; 7 positions match TRBD1. CDR3 length: 15 residues. Germline V gene data show CDR1 as KGHSH and CDR2 as LQKENI. V shed 4 bases and J 6 bases; nucleotides not matched to a gene: 10. Written as DNA, the CDR3 is TGTGCCAGCTCACTCGAATTGGGACAGTCGGATACGCAGTATTTT. It is translated as CASSLELGQSDTQYF.

J is TRBJ2-1 and V is TRBV29-1, with 15 bases matching TRBD2. Germline lookup yields CDR1 SQVTM and CDR2 ANQGSEA. V lost 5 bases, J lost 4 bases, and 6 bases stayed unmatched. CDR3 length: 16 amino acids. CDR3 amino acids: CSVRTSGRAPYNEQFF. CDR3 nucleotide sequence: TGCAGCGTTAGGACTAGCGGGAGGGCCCCTTACAATGAGCAGTTCTTC.

This chain links TRBV7-2 with TRBJ2-5, with D hard to call. This CDR3 spans 14 amino acids. Germline loops: CDR1 SGHTA, CDR2 FQGNSA. Trimming pared 3 bases from V and 0 bases from J, leaving 8 bases between. CDR3 residues: CASSFTLYQETQYF. The CDR3 nucleotides read TGTGCCAGCAGCTTCACACTATACCAAGAGACCCAGTACTTC.

At least ten counts were recorded for this clonotype. The CDR3 DNA is TGTGCCAGCAGCGGAGCCCCGGCAGGGCTAACCGAGCAGTACTTC. Protein: CASSGAPAGLTEQYF. The chain uses TRBV7-2 and TRBJ2-7, with a tentative D call TRBD1 (5 bases). V gave up 5 bases and J gave up 6 bases, with 20 bases separating them. Germline V gene lookup returns CDR1 SGHTA and CDR2 FQGNSA. There are 15 residues in the CDR3.

There are a few counts of this clonotype. The rearrangement links TRBV11-2 to TRBJ1-1; D not certain. V lost 4 bases and J lost 5, with 14 bases in between. The CDR3 sequence is 14 residues long. Germline CDR1 and CDR2: SGHAT and FQNNGV. CDR3 sequence reads: CASSSPGARTEAFF. The CDR3 nucleotides are TGTGCCAGCAGCTCTCCCGGAGCTAGAACTGAAGCTTTCTTT.

CDR3 sequence reads: CASSPFLDRAGGYTF. CDR3 coding DNA: TGTGCCAGCAGCCCCTTCCTGGACAGGGCTGGCGGCTACACCTTC. This chain connects TRBV7-2 to TRBJ1-2; the match to TRBD1 covers 8 bases. This CDR3 contains 15 residues. The V and J ends lost 5 bases and 8 bases, in that order; junction bases with no gene match: 13. CDR1 is SGHTA, CDR2 FQGNSA, per germline.

This clonotype was counted only a few times. The rearrangement joins TRBV15 to TRBJ1-1; D call uncertain. The CDR3 sequence is 14 residues long. V was clipped by 3 bases and J by 3 bases, with 11 bases between them. Germline V CDR1 and CDR2: LNHNV, YYDKDF (reference sequence). The CDR3 loop reads CATSRPYGDTEAFF. The CDR3 nucleotides read TGTGCCACCAGCAGGCCGTACGGGGACACTGAAGCTTTCTTT.

A few counts support this clonotype. V usage is TRBV19 and J usage is TRBJ1-5, with D possibly TRBD1 on 6 matching bases. The length of the CDR3 is 13 residues. V was clipped by 4 bases and J by 7 bases, with 11 bases between them. Germline V gives CDR1 LNHDA, CDR2 SQIVND (reference sequence). The DNA of the CDR3 is TGTGCCAGTAGTAAAACAGGGCTGCAGCCCCAGCATTTT. It is translated as CASSKTGLQPQHF.

The J gene is TRBJ1-3, the V gene TRBV10-3; D possibly corresponds to TRBD1 (6 bases). V lost 4 bases to trimming and J lost 1 base, with 20 bases between them. The CDR3 spans 18 residues. Germline V CDR1 and CDR2: ENHRY, SYGVKD. Written as DNA, the CDR3 is TGTGCCATCAGTGGACTTTTCGGGGGGCTGAAATCTGGAAACACCATATATTTT. Residues: CAISGLFGGLKSGNTIYF.

This clonotype was found a few times. The DNA for the CDR3 is TGTGCCATCAGTGAGGACAGGGTTGACTTTGAGCAGTTCTTC. Its protein product is CAISEDRVDFEQFF. The chain joins TRBV10-3 to TRBJ2-1, with TRBD1 identical over 7 bases. This CDR3 is 14 amino acids long. Germline-derived CDR1 and CDR2 are ENHRY and SYGVKD. V gave up 2 bases and J gave up 9 bases; unmatched junction bases: 7.

The chain uses TRBV19 and TRBJ1-1, with unresolved D. V was cut by 9 bases and J by 0 bases, with 11 bases left in between. The germline CDR1 and CDR2 sequences are LNHDA and SQIVND (reference sequence). The length of the CDR3 is 13 residues. The CDR3, as DNA: TGTGCCAGCAGACTACAGATGAACACTGAAGCTTTCTTT. This translates into CASRLQMNTEAFF.

The sample holds a few counts of this clonotype. The chain joins TRBV7-2 to TRBJ2-2, with 7 nucleotides matching TRBD2. V dropped 5 bases and J dropped 5; count of bases not matched to a gene: 14. CDR1 SGHTA and CDR2 FQGNSA come from the germline V gene. This CDR3 comprises 17 residues. The CDR3 DNA reads as TGTGCCAGCAGCCGACCCAGACTAGCCTTTGGTACCGGGGAGCTGTTTTTT. It translates to CASSRPRLAFGTGELFF.

This clonotype was detected a few times. J is TRBJ1-2 and V is TRBV20-1; the D gene is possibly TRBD1 (5 bases). Germline values: CDR1 DFQATT, CDR2 SNEGSKA (reference sequence). This CDR3 region has 14 residues. The CDR3 reads CSGVWREGTRGYTF. CDR3 sequence (DNA): TGCAGCGGGGTGTGGCGAGAGGGGACTCGAGGCTACACCTTC.

The rearrangement links TRBV2 to TRBJ1-2; D possibly corresponds to TRBD1 (5 bases). V lost 5 bases and J 3 bases, leaving 10 bases between the germline ends. Germline CDR1 is SNHLY and CDR2 is FYNNEI. This CDR3 contains 13 residues. This CDR3 reads CASSPQADYGYTF. Written as DNA, the CDR3 is TGTGCCAGCAGTCCACAGGCCGACTATGGCTACACCTTC.

The chain carries TRBV11-1 and TRBJ1-2, with 7 nucleotides matching TRBD1. CDR3 length equals 13 residues. Germline V gene lookup returns CDR1 SGHAT and CDR2 FQDESV (reference sequence). J lost 8 bases, V lost 5 bases, and 8 bases had no gene match. The CDR3 DNA is TGTGCCAGCAGCCCGAGAGGACAGGAGGGCTACACCTTC. Amino acid sequence: CASSPRGQEGYTF. The whole variable domain, remainder taken from reference TRBV11-1 and TRBJ1-2, is EAEVAQSPRYKITEKSQAVAFWCDPISGHATLYWYRQILGQGPELLVQFQDESVVDDSQLPKDRFSAERLKGVDSTLKIQPAELGDSAMYLCASSPRGQEGYTFGSGTRLTVV.

This clonotype was detected many times. The chain has TRBV7-2 and TRBJ2-3, with 8 bases aligning to TRBD2. The CDR3 length is 21 residues. The germline CDR1 and CDR2 sequences are SGHTA and FQGNSA. V lost 1 base and J lost 0; bases outside the gene matches: 18. Here the CDR3 reads CASSLGLLAGSPWTSTDTQYF. In nucleotides, the CDR3 is TGTGCCAGCAGCTTAGGTCTCCTAGCGGGTTCACCCTGGACTAGCACAGATACGCAGTATTTT.

The chain carries TRBV7-8 and TRBJ2-7; D possibly corresponds to TRBD2 (6 bases). The V and J ends lost 4 bases and 0 bases respectively, with 13 bases between them. Germline assignment: CDR1 SGHVS and CDR2 FQNEAQ. This CDR3 spans 15 amino acids. The CDR3 is CASSSGGLRSYEQYF. CDR3 in DNA: TGTGCCAGCAGCTCCGGGGGTCTGCGCTCCTACGAGCAGTACTTC. The full variable domain, completed using reference TRBV7-8 and TRBJ2-7, is GAGVSQSPRYKVAKRGQDVALRCDPISGHVSLFWYQQALGQGPEFLTYFQNEAQLDKSGLPSDRFFAERPEGSVSTLKIQRTQQEDSAVYLCASSSGGLRSYEQYFGPGTRLTVT.

This clonotype was recorded once. The gene calls are TRBV10-3 and TRBJ1-1, with TRBD1 as a possible D gene (5 bases). V was cut by 6 bases and J by 4 bases, with 12 bases left in between. The CDR3 runs to 13 residues. CDR1 is ENHRY and CDR2 is SYGVKD in the germline V gene. The CDR3 protein is CAIREGRGTEAFF. In DNA form, the CDR3 reads TGTGCCATCAGGGAGGGTAGGGGCACTGAAGCTTTCTTT.

The chain is built from TRBV7-9 and TRBJ2-5; 14 bases are a match to TRBD2. The CDR3 loop spans 18 amino acids. V trimming: 5 bases; J trimming: 2 bases; junction bases outside the gene matches: 10. Per germline, CDR1 SEHNR and CDR2 FQNEAQ (reference sequence). The DNA of the CDR3 is TGTGCCAGCAGCCCCGGACTAGCGGGAGGCCGCCGGCAAGAGACCCAGTACTTC. This encodes CASSPGLAGGRRQETQYF.